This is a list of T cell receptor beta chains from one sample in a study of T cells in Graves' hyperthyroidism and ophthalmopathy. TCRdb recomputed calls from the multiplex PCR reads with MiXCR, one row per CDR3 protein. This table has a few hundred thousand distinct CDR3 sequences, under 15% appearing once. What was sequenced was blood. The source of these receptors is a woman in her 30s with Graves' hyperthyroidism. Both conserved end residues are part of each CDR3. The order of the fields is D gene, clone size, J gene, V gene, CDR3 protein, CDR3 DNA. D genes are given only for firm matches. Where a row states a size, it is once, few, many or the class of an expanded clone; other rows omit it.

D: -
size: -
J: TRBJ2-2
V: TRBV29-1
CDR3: CSVEGQWVRSSNTGELFF
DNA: TGCAGCGTTGAAGGTCAGTGGGTGCGATCTTCGAACACCGGGGAGCTGTTTTTT

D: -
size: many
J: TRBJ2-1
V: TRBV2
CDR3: CASTIGDNEQFF
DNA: TGTGCCAGTACTATTGGGGACAATGAGCAGTTCTTC

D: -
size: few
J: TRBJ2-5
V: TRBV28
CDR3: CASSSPPGRTQETQYF
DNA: TGTGCCAGCAGTTCCCCCCCCGGGCGGACCCAAGAGACCCAGTACTTC

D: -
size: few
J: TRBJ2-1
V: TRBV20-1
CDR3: CSARDYGVVDEQFF
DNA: TGCAGTGCTAGAGATTACGGGGTTGTGGATGAGCAGTTCTTC

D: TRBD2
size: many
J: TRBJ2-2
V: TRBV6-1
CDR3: CASSRGREPNTGELFF
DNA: TGTGCCAGCAGTAGAGGGCGGGAGCCCAACACCGGGGAGCTGTTTTTT

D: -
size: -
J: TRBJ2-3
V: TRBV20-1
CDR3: CSATLRGPGLDTQYF
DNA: TGCAGTGCTACCCTCAGGGGACCGGGGTTGGATACGCAGTATTTT

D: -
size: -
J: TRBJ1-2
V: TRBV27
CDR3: CASSKDSSPYGYTF
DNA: TGTGCCAGCAGTAAAGACAGCTCCCCCTATGGCTACACCTTC

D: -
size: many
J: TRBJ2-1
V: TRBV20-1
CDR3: CSARDVGASYNEQFF
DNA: TGCAGTGCTAGAGATGTCGGGGCCTCCTACAATGAGCAGTTCTTC

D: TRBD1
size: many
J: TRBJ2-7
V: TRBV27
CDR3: CATQVAGGSSYEQYF
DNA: TGTGCCACTCAGGTGGCAGGGGGTTCTTCCTACGAGCAGTACTTC

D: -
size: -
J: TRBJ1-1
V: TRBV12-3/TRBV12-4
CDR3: CASSPPWGSNTEAFF
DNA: TGTGCCAGCAGTCCTCCTTGGGGGTCGAACACTGAAGCTTTCTTT

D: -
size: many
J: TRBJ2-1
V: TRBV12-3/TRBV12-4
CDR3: CASRSNLLDSEQFF
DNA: TGTGCCAGCAGATCCAACCTTCTTGATAGTGAGCAGTTCTTC

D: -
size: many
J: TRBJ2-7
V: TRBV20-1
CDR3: CSASPDRSLSYEQYF
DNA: TGCAGTGCTAGTCCCGACCGCAGTTTATCCTACGAGCAGTACTTC

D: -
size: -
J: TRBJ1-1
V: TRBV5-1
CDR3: CASSHEGGQYTEAFF
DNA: TGCGCCAGCAGCCATGAGGGGGGGCAGTACACTGAAGCTTTCTTT

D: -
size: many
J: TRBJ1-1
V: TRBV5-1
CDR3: CASSLVGILGGTEAFF
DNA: TGCGCCAGCAGCCTGGTCGGGATACTAGGGGGCACTGAAGCTTTCTTT

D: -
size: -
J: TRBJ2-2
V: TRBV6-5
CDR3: CASSYSTLGGVGTGELFF
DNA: TGTGCCAGCAGTTACTCGACACTCGGGGGAGTGGGCACCGGGGAGCTGTTTTTT

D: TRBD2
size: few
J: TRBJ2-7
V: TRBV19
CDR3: CASSMASGNTYEQYF
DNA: TGTGCCAGTAGTATGGCTAGCGGGAACACCTACGAGCAGTACTTC

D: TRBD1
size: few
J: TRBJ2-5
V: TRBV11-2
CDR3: CASSLGGTGAGETQYF
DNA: TGTGCCAGCAGCTTAGGGGGGACAGGGGCCGGGGAGACCCAGTACTTC

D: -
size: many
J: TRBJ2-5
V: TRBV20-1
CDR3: CSAVPAERSVETQYF
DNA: TGCAGTGCTGTTCCGGCGGAGCGTAGCGTAGAGACCCAGTACTTC

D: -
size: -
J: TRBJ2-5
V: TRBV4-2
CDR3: CASSHLGGGSKETQYF
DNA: TGTGCCAGCAGCCATTTGGGGGGTGGCAGCAAAGAGACCCAGTACTTC

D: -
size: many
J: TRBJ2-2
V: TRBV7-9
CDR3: CASTNPANTGELFF
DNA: TGTGCCAGCACCAACCCCGCGAACACCGGGGAGCTGTTTTTT

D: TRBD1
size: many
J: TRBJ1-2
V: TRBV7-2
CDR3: CASSTIRDRGVGYTF
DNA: TGTGCCAGCAGCACTATCCGGGACAGGGGGGTTGGCTACACCTTC

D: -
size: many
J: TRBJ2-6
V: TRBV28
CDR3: CASSSRNSGANVLTF
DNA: TGTGCCAGCAGTTCGAGGAACTCTGGGGCCAACGTCCTGACTTTC

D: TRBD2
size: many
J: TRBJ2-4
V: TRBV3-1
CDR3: CASSQIGVAGGSKNIQYF
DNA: TGTGCCAGCAGCCAAATAGGTGTAGCGGGAGGTTCCAAAAACATTCAGTACTTC

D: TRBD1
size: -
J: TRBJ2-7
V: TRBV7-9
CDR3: CASSRTGTGMNEQYF
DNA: TGTGCCAGCAGTCGAACCGGGACAGGGATGAACGAGCAGTACTTC

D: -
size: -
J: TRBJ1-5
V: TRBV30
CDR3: CAWRYGNQPQHF
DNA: TGTGCCTGGAGATATGGCAATCAGCCCCAGCATTTT

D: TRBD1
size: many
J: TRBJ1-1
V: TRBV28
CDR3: CATDRAGNTEAFF
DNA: TGTGCCACCGACAGGGCGGGGAACACTGAAGCTTTCTTT

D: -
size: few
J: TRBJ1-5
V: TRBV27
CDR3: CASSTEAYSNQPQHF
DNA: TGTGCCAGCAGTACGGAGGCTTATAGCAATCAGCCCCAGCATTTT

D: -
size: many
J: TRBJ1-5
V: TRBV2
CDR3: CASSDDRLSIYSNQPQHF
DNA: TGTGCCAGCAGTGACGACAGATTAAGTATTTATAGCAATCAGCCCCAGCATTTT

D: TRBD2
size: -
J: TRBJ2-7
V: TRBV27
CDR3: CASSRGSGSYEQYF
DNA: TGTGCCAGCAGCCGAGGTAGCGGGAGTTACGAGCAGTACTTC

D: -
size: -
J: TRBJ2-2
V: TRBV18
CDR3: CASSLLQPGNTGELFF
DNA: TGTGCCAGCTCACTCCTCCAGCCGGGTAACACCGGGGAGCTGTTTTTT

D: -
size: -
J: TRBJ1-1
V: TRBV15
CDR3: CATSREGSRVTEAFF
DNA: TGTGCCACCAGCAGAGAGGGATCACGGGTCACTGAAGCTTTCTTT

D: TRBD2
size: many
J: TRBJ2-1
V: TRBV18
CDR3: CASSPKGLADYNEQFF
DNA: TGTGCCAGCTCACCAAAGGGACTAGCGGATTACAATGAGCAGTTCTTC

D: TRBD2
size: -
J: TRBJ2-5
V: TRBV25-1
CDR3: CASSEAGGAQETQYF
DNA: TGTGCCAGCAGTGAGGCGGGAGGGGCACAAGAGACCCAGTACTTC

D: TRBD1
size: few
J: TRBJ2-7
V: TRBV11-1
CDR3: CASSNPDRELPEQYF
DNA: TGTGCCAGCAGCAATCCAGACAGGGAATTACCCGAGCAGTACTTC

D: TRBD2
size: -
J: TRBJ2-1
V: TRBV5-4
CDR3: CASSSSGRLNEQFF
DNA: TGTGCCAGCAGCTCAAGCGGGAGGTTAAATGAGCAGTTCTTC

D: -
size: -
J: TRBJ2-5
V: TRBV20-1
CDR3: CSAPRTRKGETQYF
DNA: TGCAGTGCTCCTCGGACTCGTAAGGGGGAGACCCAGTACTTC

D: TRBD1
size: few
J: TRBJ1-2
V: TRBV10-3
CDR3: CAISESGGTVYGYTF
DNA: TGTGCCATCAGTGAGTCAGGAGGGACAGTCTATGGCTACACCTTC